The rows below give T cell receptor beta chains drawn from one sample of a study of cytomegalovirus exposure and HLA in healthy donors. Here immunoSEQ multiplex PCR was the method, and the copy in TCRdb shows in-frame clones only, minus some. The sample has some 150,000 clones, 81% seen once. The sequenced sample was PBMCs. These receptors came from a woman aged 18-35 years in good health and CMV-seropositive. Both conserved end residues are part of each CDR3. The D gene is left open where the match is weak. The listing skips clone size in some rows; elsewhere it reads once, few, many or a size class.

cdr3_length clone_size j_call d_call v_call cdr3_nt cdr3_aa
16 . TRBJ1-1 TRBD1 TRBV30 TGTGCCGTAGATGTCCCGGGACAGGGGATGGGCACTGAAGCTTTCTTT CAVDVPGQGMGTEAFF
16 . TRBJ2-3 . TRBV7-2 TGTGCCAGCAGCTTAATGGGGCGGGGTGACACAGATACGCAGTATTTT CASSLMGRGDTDTQYF
15 . TRBJ2-5 . TRBV7-8 TGTGCCAGCAGCTTATTGGGGGCTTGGGTGGAGACCCAGTACTTC CASSLLGAWVETQYF
14 . TRBJ2-3 . TRBV6-5 TGTGCCAGCAGCTGGAGTGGCGGCACAGATACGCAGTATTTT CASSWSGGTDTQYF
14 . TRBJ1-5 . TRBV2 TGTGCCAGCAGGCTCTCGGGGTTCAATCAGCCCCAGCATTTT CASRLSGFNQPQHF
14 . TRBJ2-7 TRBD1 TRBV4-1 TGCGCCAGCAGCCAAGCGGGACAGACCTACGAGCAGTACTTC CASSQAGQTYEQYF
17 . TRBJ2-5 TRBD2 TRBV7-2 TGTGCCAGCAGCTTAGCAGCCCCCACTAGCGGGGGTGAGACCCAGTACTTC CASSLAAPTSGGETQYF
13 . TRBJ1-1 . TRBV30 TGTGCCTGGAGTGTCCCACCGGACGCGGGGGCTTTCTTT CAWSVPPDAGAFF
15 . TRBJ2-2 TRBD1 TRBV27 TGTGCCAGCAGTAGACAGGGGGCTCGGACCGGGGAGCTGTTTTTT CASSRQGARTGELFF
14 . TRBJ2-7 TRBD1 TRBV5-4 TGTGCCAGCAGCTTGGACAGGGGGCGGTACGAGCAGTACTTC CASSLDRGRYEQYF
15 . TRBJ1-5 TRBD1 TRBV27 TGTGCCAGCAGCTTGGGACCTCGACAGGGGCAGCCCCAGCATTTT CASSLGPRQGQPQHF
13 . TRBJ1-5 . TRBV19 TGTGCCAGTAGTATTTCAGGGAATCAGCCCCAGCATTTT CASSISGNQPQHF
13 . TRBJ2-1 TRBD2 TRBV29-1 TGCAGCGTTCAGGGACTAGCGGGGAATGAGCAGTTCTTC CSVQGLAGNEQFF
16 once TRBJ1-2 . TRBV19 TGTGCCAGTAGTCGAACTTCCTCACCTTCTAACTATGGCTACACCTTC CASSRTSSPSNYGYTF
15 . TRBJ1-2 . TRBV6-1 TGTGCCAGCGACACCGGGGGGGTCCTTAACTATGGCTACACCTTC CASDTGGVLNYGYTF
15 . TRBJ1-2 . TRBV6-1 TGTGCCAGCAGTGAAGCTCAATACCAAACGGGGGGCTACACCTTC CASSEAQYQTGGYTF
14 once TRBJ2-4 . TRBV4-1 TGCGCCAGCAGCCACCCGTTGGGGAGAAACATTCAGTACTTC CASSHPLGRNIQYF
17 . TRBJ2-1 TRBD1 TRBV4-2 TGTGCCAGCAGCCCTCCCGGGGCGCAGGGGGCAGGCAATGAGCAGTTCTTC CASSPPGAQGAGNEQFF
18 . TRBJ2-7 TRBD2 TRBV11-1 TGTGCCAGCAGCGTAAGGGGACTAGCGGGCGGATTCTCCTACGAGCAGTACTTC CASSVRGLAGGFSYEQYF
16 . TRBJ2-1 . TRBV7-3 TGTGCCAGCAGCTCCCTCGCAGGGGTGTCCTACAATGAGCAGTTCTTC CASSSLAGVSYNEQFF
15 . TRBJ2-4 TRBD1 TRBV19 TGTGCCAGTAGTAGGGCCAGGGGGTTTTTTGACATTCAGTACTTC CASSRARGFFDIQYF
14 once TRBJ2-5 . TRBV5-1 TGCGCCAGCAGCTTTGGGGGGGCCGGGGAGACCCAGTACTTC CASSFGGAGETQYF
14 few TRBJ2-7 . TRBV11-3 TGTGCCAGCAGCCCCGACGGGTCGTCCTACGAGCAGTACTTC CASSPDGSSYEQYF
13 . TRBJ2-1 . TRBV5-4 TGTGCCAGCAGCTTGGACAGGCGTGGTGAGCAGTTCTTC CASSLDRRGEQFF
17 . TRBJ2-7 TRBD2 TRBV5-6 TGTGCCAGCAGCGACCGAGTGAGCGGGGGCCCCTCCTACGAGCAGTACTTC CASSDRVSGGPSYEQYF
14 . TRBJ2-1 . TRBV7-8 TGTGCCAGCAGCTTAGGCGTAGTGGGACAAGTTCCGTTCTTC CASSLGVVGQVPFF